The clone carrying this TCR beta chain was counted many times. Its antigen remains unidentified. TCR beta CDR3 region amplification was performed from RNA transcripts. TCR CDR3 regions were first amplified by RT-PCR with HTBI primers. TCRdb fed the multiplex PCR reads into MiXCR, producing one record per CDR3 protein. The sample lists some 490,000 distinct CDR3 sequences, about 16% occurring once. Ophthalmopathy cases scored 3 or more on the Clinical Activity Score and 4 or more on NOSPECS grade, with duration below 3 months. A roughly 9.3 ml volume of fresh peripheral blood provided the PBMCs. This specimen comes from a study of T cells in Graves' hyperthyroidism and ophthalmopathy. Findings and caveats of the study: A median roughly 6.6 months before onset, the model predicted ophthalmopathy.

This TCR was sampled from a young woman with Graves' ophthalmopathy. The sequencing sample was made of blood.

CDR3 sequence: CSAREGTPSGQYF. DNA of the CDR3: TGCAGTGCTAGGGAGGGCACCCCTTCGGGGCAGTACTTC. The chain combines TRBV20-1 with TRBJ2-7, with a tentative D call TRBD2 (6 bases). CDR1 DFQATT and CDR2 SNEGSKA come from the germline V gene (reference sequence). This CDR3 spans 13 amino acids. V shed 3 bases and J shed 9 bases, with 18 bases lying between them.